This section outlines one T cell receptor beta chain sequence together with its context. Its antigen is unknown. The data were obtained in a study of cytomegalovirus exposure and HLA in healthy donors. Overall study findings and caveats: In an earlier analysis, productive rearrangement rates for most beta V segments clustered near 87% or 30%. Serostatus for CMV was the only available immune exposure information. In a later analysis, V- and J-gene trimming of beta chains associated with a DCLRE1C missense variant, replicated independently. Donors belonging to an Asian-associated ancestry cluster reportedly showed fewer N-insertions in productive TCRs than the approximately 640-donor mean, according to what a later analysis found.

Trimming at V came to 0 bases and at J to 2 bases, leaving 3 bases not matched to a gene. Germline loops: CDR1 SGHRS, CDR2 YFSETQ. CDR3 length: 16 residues. PCR used 60 Vbeta primers and 13 Jbeta primers. This table comes from immunoSEQ multiplex PCR, and its TCRdb copy is limited to in-frame clones, with some not included. The sample includes some 150,000 clones, 82% of them seen just once. The chain is built from TRBV5-1 and TRBJ2-1, with TRBD2 matching over 9 bases. The sequencing sample was made of PBMCs. This TCR was sampled from a woman in her fifties or sixties in good health and CMV-seropositive. CDR3 sequence: CASSLAASGAYNEQFF. CDR3 DNA: TGCGCCAGCAGCTTGGCAGCTAGCGGGGCCTACAATGAGCAGTTCTTC.